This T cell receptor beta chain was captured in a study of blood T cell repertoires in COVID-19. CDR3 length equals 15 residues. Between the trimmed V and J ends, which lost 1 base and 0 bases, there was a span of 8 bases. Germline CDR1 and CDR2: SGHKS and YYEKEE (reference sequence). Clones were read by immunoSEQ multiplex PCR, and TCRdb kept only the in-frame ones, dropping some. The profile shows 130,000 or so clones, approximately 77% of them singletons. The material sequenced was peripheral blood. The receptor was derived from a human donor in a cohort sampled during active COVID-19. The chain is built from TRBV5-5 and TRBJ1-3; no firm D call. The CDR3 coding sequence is TGTGCCAGCAGCTTGTGGGCCAGCTCTGGAAACACCATATATTTT. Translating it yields CASSLWASSGNTIYF.